This T cell receptor beta chain came from a study of blood T cells in healthy people across ages. Next came a second PCR, run for roughly 6 to 11 cycles, which used a sample-barcoded 5' primer along with a J-beta primer mix. Every cDNA molecule carried a tag from a template-switch adaptor bearing 12 random nucleotides. Via MiXCR, TCRdb re-called the 5' RACE reads, giving one row per CDR3 protein. The profile shows hundreds of thousands of distinct CDR3 sequences, approximately 49% of them singletons. V dropped 2 bases and J dropped 4; count of bases not matched to a gene: 17. This CDR3 is built from 18 residues. Germline CDR1 reads SQVTM; CDR2 reads ANQGSEA. Researchers report isolating at least 6 million PBMCs per sample.

The chain joins TRBV29-1 to TRBJ2-1; 7 positions match TRBD2. Sequencing input: blood. The receptor was isolated from a woman between 55 and 75 years old in good health. As DNA, the CDR3 is TGCAGCGTTGAAAAGTTTGGGCGAGGCGGGAGCCTTTACAATGAGCAGTTCTTC. This translates into CSVEKFGRGGSLYNEQFF.